The T cell receptor beta chain under discussion was sequenced for a study of T-cell reconstitution after alpha-beta-depleted transplantation in children. V was cut by 2 bases and J by 0 bases, with 14 bases left in between. CDR1 is LNHNV, CDR2 YYDKDF, per germline (reference sequence). CDR3 length: 16 amino acids. Findings of the study overall: At around two months after transplant, the alpha-beta T cells were reportedly derived from several hundred expanded clones that came from non-depleted graft cells.

This clonotype was detected only a few times. Antigen specificity is unknown. The TCRbeta library incorporated unique molecular identifiers. TCRdb itself ran the PCR reads through MiXCR, one entry per CDR3 protein. The data hold about 980,000 distinct CDR3 sequences, with roughly 29% observed a single time. The source of this sequence is a boy in the first two years of life who had a stem cell transplant for SCID, so the T cells may come from the graft donor. V is TRBV15 and J is TRBJ2-7; perhaps TRBD2 as D (5 bases). This specimen consisted of PBMCs, mostly from graft donor cells, obtained 360 days after TCRalphabeta/CD19-depleted stem cell transplant. CDR3 sequence: CATSRKRTGYSYEQYF. CDR3 DNA: TGTGCCACCAGCAGAAAGCGGACCGGATACTCCTACGAGCAGTACTTC.